Listed below are T cell receptor beta chains from one sample, sequenced in a study of blood T cells in healthy people across ages. TCRdb re-called the 5' RACE reads through MiXCR, storing one row per CDR3 protein. Of more than 650,000 distinct CDR3 sequences listed, 22% were seen once; the top ten hold about 20%. Sequences were obtained from blood. All receptors derive from a man aged 65-85 years in good health. The CDR3 runs from the conserved cysteine through the conserved F or W. Each record gives: D gene, clone size, J gene, V gene, CDR3 DNA, CDR3 protein. The D gene is left open where the match is weak. Clone size, where shown, is once, few, many, or a class for clones that have expanded.

d_call: TRBD1
clone_size: -
j_call: TRBJ2-4
v_call: TRBV2
cdr3_nt: TGTGCCAGCGTAGAGGGACAGCCAAAAAACATTCAGTACTTC
cdr3_aa: CASVEGQPKNIQYF

d_call: -
clone_size: -
j_call: TRBJ2-2
v_call: TRBV7-2
cdr3_nt: TGTGCCAGCAAAGCTTACAGGGACACCGGGGAGCTGTTTTTT
cdr3_aa: CASKAYRDTGELFF

d_call: -
clone_size: -
j_call: TRBJ1-2
v_call: TRBV29-1
cdr3_nt: TGCAGCGACTTCAACGTCGGTGGCTACACCTTC
cdr3_aa: CSDFNVGGYTF

d_call: -
clone_size: -
j_call: TRBJ2-5
v_call: TRBV5-6
cdr3_nt: TGTGCCAGCGGGTGGGGTGAAGAGACCCAGTACTTC
cdr3_aa: CASGWGEETQYF

d_call: -
clone_size: -
j_call: TRBJ1-2
v_call: TRBV7-2
cdr3_nt: TGTGCCAGCAGCTTAGATTTCGGGGCCCTGGGGGGCTACACCTTC
cdr3_aa: CASSLDFGALGGYTF

d_call: TRBD1
clone_size: -
j_call: TRBJ1-5
v_call: TRBV19
cdr3_nt: TGTGCCAGTAATATGTACGGACAGGGAGTAGGGCAGCCCCAGCATTTT
cdr3_aa: CASNMYGQGVGQPQHF

d_call: -
clone_size: -
j_call: TRBJ1-3
v_call: TRBV7-6
cdr3_nt: TGTGCCAGCAGCTTTACGGTCTCTGGAAACACCATATATTTT
cdr3_aa: CASSFTVSGNTIYF

d_call: TRBD1
clone_size: -
j_call: TRBJ2-2
v_call: TRBV18
cdr3_nt: TGTGCCAGCTCACCAGAGGCGACAGGGGGCTCCGGGGAGCTGTTTTTT
cdr3_aa: CASSPEATGGSGELFF

d_call: -
clone_size: -
j_call: TRBJ1-4
v_call: TRBV5-1
cdr3_nt: TGCGCCAGCAGTCAGGGGCTACAGGATGAAAAACTGTTTTTT
cdr3_aa: CASSQGLQDEKLFF

d_call: -
clone_size: -
j_call: TRBJ1-1
v_call: TRBV9
cdr3_nt: TGTGCCAGCAGCGTAGAGGATAGGCTTGAAGCTTTCTTT
cdr3_aa: CASSVEDRLEAFF

d_call: -
clone_size: few
j_call: TRBJ2-3
v_call: TRBV7-2
cdr3_nt: TGTGCCAGCAGCCTTCTTTTCACTGGACTTTCGACAGATACGCAGTATTTT
cdr3_aa: CASSLLFTGLSTDTQYF

d_call: TRBD1
clone_size: few
j_call: TRBJ1-2
v_call: TRBV5-1
cdr3_nt: TGCGCCAGCAGCCTGCTTATCTACGGGACAGGGGGCTCCAACTATGGCTACACCTTC
cdr3_aa: CASSLLIYGTGGSNYGYTF

d_call: -
clone_size: -
j_call: TRBJ2-7
v_call: TRBV6-1
cdr3_nt: TGTGCCAGCAGCCCACGTCAGGGCTACGAGCAGTACTTC
cdr3_aa: CASSPRQGYEQYF

d_call: TRBD2
clone_size: -
j_call: TRBJ2-3
v_call: TRBV19
cdr3_nt: TGTGCCAGTAGTATAGACCTCACCGGGACTAGCGGGAGCGTCTCAGATACGCAGTATTTT
cdr3_aa: CASSIDLTGTSGSVSDTQYF

d_call: TRBD1
clone_size: -
j_call: TRBJ1-2
v_call: TRBV20-1
cdr3_nt: TGCAGTGTCCAGACAGGGGGAAACTATGGCTACACCTTC
cdr3_aa: CSVQTGGNYGYTF